This T cell receptor (beta chain) was documented in a study of human thymus T cells (dated by TCRdb to about 2020). Describing the broader study: The study used under 10 infant thymus samples plus four related peripheral blood samples to characterize TCR alpha and beta repertoires. The infant donors were roughly 7 to 250 days old, and the cohort included roughly six males and two females.

Note on this clone: Its antigen is still unknown. No clone much larger than this one lies a single base away; base qualities are absent.

Thymus tissue was collected as surgical resects that were removed during corrective cardiac surgery. Immunologically healthy infants undergoing open corrective cardiac surgery for congenital heart defects in Finland were used as donors. Thymocytes were released mechanically from tissue and stored at -70 °C as pellets of roughly 9-31 million cells. A QIAsymphony instrument was used to extract genomic DNA from the frozen cell pellets. TCRB and TCRAD loci were amplified from a standardized quantity of quality-controlled genomic DNA using the immunoSEQ multiplex PCR assay. The V(D)J region was spanned by amplicons of a length sufficient to cover the CDR3 and to identify V and J genes. The commercial immunoSEQ service was used to sequence amplicons on an Illumina platform. The authors processed their data as follows. Primer bias and sequencing errors were corrected as previously described, and TCRAD and TCRB were defined on the basis of the IMGT database. Repertoires were analysed with immunoSEQ Analyzer 3.0 and VDJTools, covering basic statistics, V/J segment usage, diversity estimates, rarefaction and pairwise overlap. Diversity was estimated using the Chao1, ChaoE, Efron-Thisted, Shannon and inverse Simpson indices, and was also estimated on datasets down-sampled to the size of the smallest sample. For repertoire overlap, CDR3 nucleotide sequence, V gene and J gene had to match strictly, and clustering was done by Jaccard-based multidimensional scaling. The table comes from immuneACCESS by way of TCRdb, which keeps in-frame sequences with V and J called. Part of the clones is missing from these tables; in studies checked, under half for an unresolved V gene and the rest for unknown reasons. That table is the source of V, J and clone size, and D and trimming were worked out from the DNA. The sample includes roughly 130,000 clones, with around 94% observed a single time. The ten biggest clones cover roughly 0.024% of the sample.

CDR1 and CDR2 are drawn from the germline V gene: SGHAT, FQNNGV. V lost 7 bases and J lost 10 bases, and the count of bases not matched to a germline gene is 21. From the cysteine up to the phenylalanine, the CDR3 has a length of 17 residues. The DNA shown is the 51-base CDR3, in frame from base 1. Broad study findings and their caveats: V and J gene segment usage appeared biased in both thymic and peripheral blood repertoires. The related research reported highly overlapping thymic TCR repertoires among unrelated individuals. On average, roughly 740,000 unique TCRB clonotypes were obtained from thymus samples, compared with some 84,000 from blood samples.

The specimen sequenced was thymus tissue. The TCR was taken from a boy younger than two with a congenital heart defect but otherwise immunologically healthy. The sequence is built from TRBV11-2 and TRBJ2-1; 8 central nucleotides agree with TRBD2. The CDR3 protein sequence reads: CASTEHNPGGPSREQFF. The DNA sequence is given as TGTGCCAGCACGGAACATAACCCGGGGGGGCCCTCCAGGGAGCAGTTCTTC.